The subject of this entry is one TCR beta chain. The sample is drawn from a study of cytomegalovirus exposure and HLA in healthy donors. Background on the study: Researchers previously reported finding 100 million or so unique TCR beta sequences from approximately 190 million T cells. Drawn from HLA-typed donors, 65 million to 100 million unique TCRs were held in an early data release.

Researchers ran the PCR with 60 Vbeta and 13 Jbeta primers. TCRdb's copy holds only in-frame clones and misses some; the assay was immunoSEQ multiplex PCR. Of about 160,000 clones in the sample, 80% were seen once. Per germline, CDR1 MGHDK and CDR2 SYGVNS. The CDR3 sequence is 14 residues long. V lost 2 bases to trimming and J lost 5 bases; unmatched junction nucleotides: 4. Sequenced sample: PBMCs. This chain joins TRBV25-1 and TRBJ2-5; TRBD2 matches at 8 bases. The sequence derives from a man younger than 40 in good health and CMV-seronegative. CDR3 DNA sequence: TGTGCCAGCAGTGAAGCCCCGGGAGGGGAGACCCAGTACTTC. The encoded protein is CASSEAPGGETQYF.